Shown below are 5 T cell receptor beta chains from a single sample sequenced in a study of control samples from healthy donors and cancer patients. This table comes from immunoSEQ multiplex PCR, and its TCRdb copy is limited to in-frame clones, with some not included. The sample lists around 68,000 clones; 75% to 85% were seen once. Source material: blood. The receptors stem from a man in his fifties or sixties in good health.

The chain carries TRBV14 and TRBJ1-3; D might be TRBD1 (5 bases). The germline V and J ends were trimmed by 3 bases and 0 bases, with 12 bases remaining between them. The germline V gene has CDR1 SGHDN and CDR2 FVKESK. This CDR3 has 16 residues. CDR3 amino acids: CASSQYRPGSGNTIYF. CDR3 nucleotides: TGTGCCAGCAGCCAGTACAGGCCCGGCTCTGGAAACACCATATATTTT.

The V gene is TRBV13, the J gene TRBJ1-2; 9 bases fit TRBD1. The length of the CDR3 is 15 residues. Losses at the gene ends were 5 bases for V and 5 bases for J; bases not matched to a gene: 9. From germline, CDR1 is PRHDT and CDR2 FYEKMQ (reference sequence). CDR3 region: CASSPRDRDSYGYTF. The CDR3 bases are TGTGCCAGCAGCCCCCGGGACAGGGATTCATATGGCTACACCTTC.

The chain employs TRBV19 and TRBJ1-2; 9 nucleotides line up with TRBD1. The CDR3 covers 14 residues. Losses at the gene ends were 6 bases for V and 6 bases for J; bases not matched to a gene: 8. Germline V gene lookup returns CDR1 LNHDA and CDR2 SQIVND (reference sequence). CDR3 bases: TGTGCCAGTAGAAATGACAGGGGGTCAGATGGCTACACCTTC. Its protein product is CASRNDRGSDGYTF.

The chain employs TRBV7-2 and TRBJ2-1, with 13 bases identical to TRBD2. CDR1 and CDR2 (germline): SGHTA, FQGNSA. There are 16 residues in the CDR3. Trimming removed 5 bases from V and 8 bases from J; junction bases left unmatched: 9. The CDR3 region is CASSPRTSGSGDEQFF. CDR3 bases: TGTGCCAGCAGCCCTAGGACTAGCGGGAGTGGAGATGAGCAGTTCTTC.

The chain recombines TRBV6-4 with TRBJ2-2; 11 bases match TRBD2. The length of the CDR3 is 17 residues. V was clipped by 6 bases and J by 3 bases; unmatched bases: 9. Germline CDR1 MRHNA, CDR2 SNTAGT. The CDR3 region is CASSANTSGRDTGELFF. The CDR3 DNA sequence: TGTGCCAGCAGCGCAAATACTAGCGGGAGAGACACCGGGGAGCTGTTTTTT.